The rows below give T cell receptor beta chains drawn from one sample of a study of T cell repertoires in cytomegalovirus infection. TCRdb redid the calling of the reads with MiXCR, one entry per CDR3 protein. The sample lists fewer than 350,000 distinct CDR3 sequences, roughly a sixth occurring once. The sample consisted of PBMCs. These receptors were collected from a human donor in good health (CMV status not recorded). Some clones in this sample may be carry-over from other donors' samples. Each CDR3 is given with its conserved first and last residue. A D gene is named only where the DNA matches it firmly. Only part of the rows carry a size: once, few, many, or a class if the clone is expanded.

D: .; J: TRBJ2-1; V: TRBV12-3/TRBV12-4; size: .; CDR3: CASSFDGSSYNEQFF; DNA: TGTGCCAGCAGTTTTGACGGGAGCTCCTACAATGAGCAGTTCTTC
D: .; J: TRBJ2-7; V: TRBV6-1; size: many; CDR3: CASSPMGGGSYEQYF; DNA: TGTGCCAGCAGTCCGATGGGGGGCGGCTCGTACGAGCAGTACTTC
D: .; J: TRBJ2-7; V: TRBV7-9; size: many; CDR3: CASSSLLDPLSYEQYF; DNA: TGTGCCAGCAGCTCCCTGTTGGACCCCCTCTCCTACGAGCAGTACTTC
D: .; J: TRBJ1-6; V: TRBV3-1; size: .; CDR3: CASSLEPTGGNSPLHF; DNA: TGTGCCAGCAGCTTGGAGCCAACGGGGGGGAATTCACCCCTCCACTTT
D: .; J: TRBJ2-2; V: TRBV6-5; size: few; CDR3: CASSYVYTGELFF; DNA: TGTGCCAGCAGTTACGTCTACACCGGGGAGCTGTTTTTT
D: TRBD1; J: TRBJ2-1; V: TRBV19; size: .; CDR3: CASSILQGVHNEQFF; DNA: TGTGCCAGTAGTATATTACAGGGGGTCCACAATGAGCAGTTCTTC
D: .; J: TRBJ1-1; V: TRBV19; size: .; CDR3: CASSLDPLATEAFF; DNA: TGTGCCAGTAGCCTCGACCCATTGGCAACTGAAGCTTTCTTT
D: TRBD1; J: TRBJ2-7; V: TRBV20-1; size: few; CDR3: CSADIPGQGAEEQYF; DNA: TGCAGTGCTGACATACCGGGACAGGGGGCCGAGGAGCAGTACTTC
D: TRBD2; J: TRBJ2-3; V: TRBV5-1; size: few; CDR3: CASSLGASGLSDTQYF; DNA: TGCGCCAGCAGCTTGGGGGCTAGCGGGCTTTCAGATACGCAGTATTTT
D: TRBD2; J: TRBJ2-3; V: TRBV6-2/TRBV6-3; size: many; CDR3: CASTLAGGDTQYF; DNA: TGTGCCAGCACACTAGCGGGCGGAGATACGCAGTATTTT
D: .; J: TRBJ2-6; V: TRBV28; size: few; CDR3: CASRPRVAGANVLTF; DNA: TGTGCCAGCAGACCCAGGGTTGCCGGGGCCAACGTCCTGACTTTC
D: .; J: TRBJ1-4; V: TRBV7-2; size: many; CDR3: CASSSRADNEKLFF; DNA: TGTGCCAGCAGCTCCAGGGCAGATAATGAAAAACTGTTTTTT
D: .; J: TRBJ2-2; V: TRBV19; size: .; CDR3: CASSTRRCGAGELFF; DNA: TGTGCCAGTAGTACCCGGCGATGTGGGGCCGGGGAGCTGTTTTTT
D: TRBD1; J: TRBJ2-5; V: TRBV5-6; size: few; CDR3: CASSSTGGSRETQYF; DNA: TGTGCCAGCAGCTCCACAGGGGGTTCTCGGGAGACCCAGTACTTC
D: .; J: TRBJ1-5; V: TRBV6-2/TRBV6-3; size: few; CDR3: CASRTDGYNQPQHF; DNA: TGTGCCAGCAGGACCGACGGATACAATCAGCCCCAGCATTTT
D: TRBD2; J: TRBJ2-1; V: TRBV10-3; size: once; CDR3: CAITGGAGGLNEQFF; DNA: TGTGCCATCACCGGGGGAGCGGGGGGTCTCAATGAGCAGTTCTTC
D: .; J: TRBJ1-5; V: TRBV10-3; size: many; CDR3: CAISAGPEGYSNQPQHF; DNA: TGTGCCATCAGTGCTGGTCCCGAGGGGTATAGCAATCAGCCCCAGCATTTT
D: TRBD1; J: TRBJ1-2; V: TRBV12-3/TRBV12-4; size: .; CDR3: CASSLTGGNYGYTF; DNA: TGTGCCAGCAGTTTGACAGGGGGGAACTATGGCTACACCTTC
D: .; J: TRBJ2-1; V: TRBV7-2; size: .; CDR3: CASSILGRGLAEYNEQFF; DNA: TGTGCCAGCAGCATACTTGGAAGGGGGCTAGCGGAGTACAATGAGCAGTTCTTC
D: .; J: TRBJ2-7; V: TRBV20-1; size: many; CDR3: CSAYLLAQEQYF; DNA: TGCAGTGCTTACCTTCTAGCGCAGGAGCAGTACTTC
D: TRBD1; J: TRBJ1-2; V: TRBV12-3/TRBV12-4; size: .; CDR3: CASSMTGFVYGYTF; DNA: TGTGCCAGCAGTATGACAGGGTTCGTCTATGGCTACACCTTC
D: .; J: TRBJ2-2; V: TRBV7-2; size: many; CDR3: CASTLGPGELFF; DNA: TGTGCCAGCACTCTAGGACCCGGGGAGCTGTTTTTT
D: .; J: TRBJ2-7; V: TRBV13; size: .; CDR3: CASSLGGHSSYEQYF; DNA: TGTGCCAGCAGCCTCGGGGGCCATAGCTCCTACGAGCAGTACTTC
D: .; J: TRBJ2-7; V: TRBV12-3/TRBV12-4; size: many; CDR3: CASSLDPGQRAEQYF; DNA: TGTGCCAGCAGTTTAGATCCAGGGCAGAGAGCCGAGCAGTACTTC
D: .; J: TRBJ2-7; V: TRBV11-2; size: many; CDR3: CASSFYREVGYEQYF; DNA: TGTGCCAGCAGCTTCTACAGGGAAGTGGGCTACGAGCAGTACTTC
D: .; J: TRBJ1-5; V: TRBV12-3/TRBV12-4; size: many; CDR3: CASSPRGGPQPQHF; DNA: TGTGCCAGCAGTCCGAGGGGAGGGCCTCAGCCCCAGCATTTT
D: .; J: TRBJ2-3; V: TRBV4-3; size: many; CDR3: CASSQEIRGVDTQYF; DNA: TGCGCCAGCAGCCAAGAGATCAGGGGCGTAGATACGCAGTATTTT
D: .; J: TRBJ2-3; V: TRBV28; size: many; CDR3: CASSLVGGLQGDTQYF; DNA: TGTGCCAGCAGTTTGGTTGGAGGCCTCCAGGGAGATACGCAGTATTTT
D: .; J: TRBJ2-1; V: TRBV7-8; size: many; CDR3: CASSLGTASEQFF; DNA: TGTGCCAGCAGCTTGGGGACTGCTAGTGAGCAGTTCTTC
D: .; J: TRBJ1-2; V: TRBV4-1; size: .; CDR3: CASSQAPDTNYGYTF; DNA: TGCGCCAGCAGCCAAGCTCCTGATACTAACTATGGCTACACCTTC
D: .; J: TRBJ1-1; V: TRBV5-1; size: .; CDR3: CASSLVGGNTEAFF; DNA: TGCGCCAGCAGCTTGGTCGGAGGGAACACTGAAGCTTTCTTT